The clone carrying this T cell receptor beta chain was detected only once. Mismatch with germline at one junction end may stem from a read error. As to time point: neoterminal ileum biopsy at postoperative endoscopy, about 6 months after surgery. Germline V gene sequence: CDR1 MNHNS, CDR2 SASEGT. The CDR3 length is 15 residues. Repertoires were generated with immunoSEQ multiplex PCR, while TCRdb's copy carries only in-frame clones and drops some. In the table there are under 15,000 clones, roughly four fifths of which are singletons. These data belong to a study of T cell repertoires in ileal Crohn's disease.

The J gene is TRBJ2-5, the V gene TRBV6-1; 13 bases are shared with TRBD2. This TCR was recovered from an adult with Crohn's disease. Sample: ileal tissue. The CDR3 coding sequence is TGTGCCTGCAGTGAACTAGCGGGGGGGCAAGAGACCCAGTACTTC. Protein: CACSELAGGQETQYF.